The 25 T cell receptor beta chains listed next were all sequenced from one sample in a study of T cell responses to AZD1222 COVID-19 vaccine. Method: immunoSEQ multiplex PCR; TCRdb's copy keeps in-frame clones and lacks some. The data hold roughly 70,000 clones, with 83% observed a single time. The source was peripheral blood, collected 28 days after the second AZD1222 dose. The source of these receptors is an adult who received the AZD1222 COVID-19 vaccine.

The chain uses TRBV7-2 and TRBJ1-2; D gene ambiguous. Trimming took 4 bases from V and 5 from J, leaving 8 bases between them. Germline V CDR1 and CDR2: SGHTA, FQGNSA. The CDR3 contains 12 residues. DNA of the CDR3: TGTGCCAGCAGCTCGGTAGTTTATGGCTACACCTTC. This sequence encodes CASSSVVYGYTF.

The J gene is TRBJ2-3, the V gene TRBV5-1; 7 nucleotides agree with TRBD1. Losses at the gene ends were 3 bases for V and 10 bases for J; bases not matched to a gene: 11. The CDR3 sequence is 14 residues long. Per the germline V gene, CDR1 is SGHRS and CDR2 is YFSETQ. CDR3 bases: TGCGCCAGCAGCTCCCAGTCATCAGGACAGGCGCAGTATTTT. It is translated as CASSSQSSGQAQYF.

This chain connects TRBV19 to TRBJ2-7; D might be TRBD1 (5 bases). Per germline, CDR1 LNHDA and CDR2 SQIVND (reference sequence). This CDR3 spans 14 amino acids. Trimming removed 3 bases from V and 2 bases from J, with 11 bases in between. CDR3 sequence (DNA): TGTGCCAGTAGTATGGTCCTGGGGCCCTACGAGCAGTACTTC. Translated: CASSMVLGPYEQYF.

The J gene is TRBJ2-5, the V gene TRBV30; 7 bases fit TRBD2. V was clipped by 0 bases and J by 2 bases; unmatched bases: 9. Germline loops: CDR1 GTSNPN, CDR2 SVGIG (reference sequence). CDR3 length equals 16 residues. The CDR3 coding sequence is TGTGCCTGGAGTGTCTTTCTCGGGACTACACAAGAGACCCAGTACTTC. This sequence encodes CAWSVFLGTTQETQYF.

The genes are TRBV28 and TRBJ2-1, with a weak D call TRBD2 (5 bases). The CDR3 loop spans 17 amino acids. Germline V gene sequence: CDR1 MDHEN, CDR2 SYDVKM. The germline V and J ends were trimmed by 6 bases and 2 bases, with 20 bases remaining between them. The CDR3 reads CASSYRGRRTAYNEQFF. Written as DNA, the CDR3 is TGTGCCAGCAGCTATCGGGGTAGACGGACCGCCTACAATGAGCAGTTCTTC. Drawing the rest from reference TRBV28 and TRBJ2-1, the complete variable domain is DVKVTQSSRYLVKRTGEKVFLECVQDMDHENMFWYRQDPGLGLRLIYFSYDVKMKEKGDIPEGYSVSREKKERFSLILESASTNQTSMYLCASSYRGRRTAYNEQFFGPGTRLTVL.

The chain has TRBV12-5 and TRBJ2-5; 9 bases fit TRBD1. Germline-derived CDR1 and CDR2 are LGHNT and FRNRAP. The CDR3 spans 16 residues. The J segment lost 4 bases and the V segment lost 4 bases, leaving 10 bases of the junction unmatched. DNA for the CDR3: TGTGCTAGTGGTTCGAACTGGGACAGGGTCGGAGAGACCCAGTACTTC. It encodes CASGSNWDRVGETQYF.

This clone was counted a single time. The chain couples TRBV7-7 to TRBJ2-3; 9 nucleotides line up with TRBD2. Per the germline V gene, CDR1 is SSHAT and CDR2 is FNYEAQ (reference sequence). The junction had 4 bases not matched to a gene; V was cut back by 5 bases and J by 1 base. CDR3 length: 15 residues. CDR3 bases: TGTGCCAGCAGCCGTATAGCGGGGGGCACAGATACGCAGTATTTT. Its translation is CASSRIAGGTDTQYF.

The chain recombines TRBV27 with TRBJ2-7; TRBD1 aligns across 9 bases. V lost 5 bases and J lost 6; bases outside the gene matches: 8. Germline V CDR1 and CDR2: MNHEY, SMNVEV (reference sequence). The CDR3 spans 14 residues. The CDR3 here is CASSHGQGSGEQYF. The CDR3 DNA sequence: TGTGCCAGCAGTCACGGACAGGGGTCGGGCGAGCAGTACTTC.

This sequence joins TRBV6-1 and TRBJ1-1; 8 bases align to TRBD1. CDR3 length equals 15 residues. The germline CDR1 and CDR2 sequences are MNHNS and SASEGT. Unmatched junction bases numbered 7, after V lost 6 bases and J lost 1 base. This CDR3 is CASRHQGAGNTEAFF. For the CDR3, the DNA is TGTGCCAGCAGACACCAGGGGGCAGGGAACACTGAAGCTTTCTTT.

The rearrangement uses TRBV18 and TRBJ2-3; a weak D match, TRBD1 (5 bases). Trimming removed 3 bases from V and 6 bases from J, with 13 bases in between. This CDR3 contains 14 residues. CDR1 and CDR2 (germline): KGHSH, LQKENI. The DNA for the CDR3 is TGTGCCAGCTCACCCCGACAGTCTTGGGATACGCAGTATTTT. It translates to CASSPRQSWDTQYF. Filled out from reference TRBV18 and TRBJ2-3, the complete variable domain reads NAGVMQNPRHLVRRRGQEARLRCSPMKGHSHVYWYRQLPEEGLKFMVYLQKENIIDESGMPKERFSAEFPKEGPSILRIQQVVRGDSAAYFCASSPRQSWDTQYFGPGTRLTVL.

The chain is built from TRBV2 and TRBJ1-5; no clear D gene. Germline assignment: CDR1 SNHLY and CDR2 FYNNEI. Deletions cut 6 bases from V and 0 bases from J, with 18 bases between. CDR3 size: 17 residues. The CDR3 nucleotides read TGTGCCAGCAGATCAAAGCACGAGGCCCTTAGCAATCAGCCCCAGCATTTT. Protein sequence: CASRSKHEALSNQPQHF.

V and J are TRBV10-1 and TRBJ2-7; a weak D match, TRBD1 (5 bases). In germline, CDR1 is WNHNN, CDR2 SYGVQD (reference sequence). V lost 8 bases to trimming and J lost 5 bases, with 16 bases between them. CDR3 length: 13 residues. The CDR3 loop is CASVRSGRHEQYF. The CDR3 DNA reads TGCGCCAGCGTCCGGTCAGGGCGCCACGAGCAGTACTTC.

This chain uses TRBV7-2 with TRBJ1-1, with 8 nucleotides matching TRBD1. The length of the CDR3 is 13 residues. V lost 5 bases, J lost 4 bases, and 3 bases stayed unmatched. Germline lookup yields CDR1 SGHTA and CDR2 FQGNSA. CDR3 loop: CASSATGGTEAFF. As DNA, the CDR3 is TGTGCCAGCAGCGCTACAGGGGGCACTGAAGCTTTCTTT. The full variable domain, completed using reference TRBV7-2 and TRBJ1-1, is GAGVSQSPSNKVTEKGKDVELRCDPISGHTALYWYRQSLGQGLEFLIYFQGNSAPDKSGLPSDRFSAERTGGSVSTLTIQRTQQEDSAVYLCASSATGGTEAFFGQGTRLTVV.

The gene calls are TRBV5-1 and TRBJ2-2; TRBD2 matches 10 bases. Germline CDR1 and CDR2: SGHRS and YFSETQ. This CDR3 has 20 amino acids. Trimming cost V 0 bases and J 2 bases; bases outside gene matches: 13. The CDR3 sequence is CASSLAAGFSGGINTGELFF. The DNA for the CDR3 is TGCGCCAGCAGCTTGGCCGCGGGGTTTAGCGGGGGGATAAACACCGGGGAGCTGTTTTTT.

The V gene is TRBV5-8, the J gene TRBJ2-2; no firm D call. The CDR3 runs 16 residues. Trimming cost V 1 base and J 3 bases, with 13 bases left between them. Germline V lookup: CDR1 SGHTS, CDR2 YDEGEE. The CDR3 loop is CASSLRVSLDTGELFF. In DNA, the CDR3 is TGTGCCAGCAGCTTGCGGGTCTCCCTAGACACCGGGGAGCTGTTTTTT.

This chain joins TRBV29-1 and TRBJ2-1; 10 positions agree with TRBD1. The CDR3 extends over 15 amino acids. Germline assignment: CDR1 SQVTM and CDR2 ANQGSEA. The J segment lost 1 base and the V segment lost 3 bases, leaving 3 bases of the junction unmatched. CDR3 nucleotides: TGCAGCGTTGAGGGGGACAGGGGTTCCTACAATGAGCAGTTCTTC. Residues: CSVEGDRGSYNEQFF.

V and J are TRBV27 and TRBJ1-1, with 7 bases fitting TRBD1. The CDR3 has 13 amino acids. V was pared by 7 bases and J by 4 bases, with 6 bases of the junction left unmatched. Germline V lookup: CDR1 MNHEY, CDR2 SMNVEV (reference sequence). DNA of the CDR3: TGTGCCAGCATGGGGGAGGGGGCCACTGAAGCTTTCTTT. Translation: CASMGEGATEAFF.

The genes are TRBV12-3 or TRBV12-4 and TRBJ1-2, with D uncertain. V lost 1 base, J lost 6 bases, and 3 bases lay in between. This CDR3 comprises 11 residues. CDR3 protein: CASSLGNGYTF. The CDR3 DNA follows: TGTGCCAGCAGTTTAGGAAATGGCTACACCTTC.

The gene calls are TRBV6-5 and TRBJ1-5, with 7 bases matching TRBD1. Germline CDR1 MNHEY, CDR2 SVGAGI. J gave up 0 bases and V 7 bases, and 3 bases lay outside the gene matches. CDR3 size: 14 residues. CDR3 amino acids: CASKTGDSNQPQHF. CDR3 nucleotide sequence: TGTGCCAGCAAAACAGGGGATAGCAATCAGCCCCAGCATTTT.

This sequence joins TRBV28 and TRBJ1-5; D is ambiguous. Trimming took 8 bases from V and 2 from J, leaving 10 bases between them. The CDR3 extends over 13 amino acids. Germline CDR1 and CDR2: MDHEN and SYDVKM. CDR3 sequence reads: CASALVGNQPQHF. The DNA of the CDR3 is TGTGCCAGCGCCCTTGTGGGCAATCAGCCCCAGCATTTT.

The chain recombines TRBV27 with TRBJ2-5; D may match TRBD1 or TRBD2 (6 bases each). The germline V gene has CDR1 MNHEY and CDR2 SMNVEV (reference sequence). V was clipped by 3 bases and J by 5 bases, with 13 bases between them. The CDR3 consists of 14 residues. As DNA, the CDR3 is TGTGCCAGCAGTTTTTGGGGGGCCGGCGAGACCCAGTACTTC. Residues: CASSFWGAGETQYF.

The CDR3 DNA reads as TGTGCCAGCAGTTTCTATACTGGGCAGTTAAACACTGAAGCTTTCTTT. Its protein is CASSFYTGQLNTEAFF. This chain uses TRBV6-5 with TRBJ1-1, with no clear D. The CDR3 spans 16 residues. The germline gives CDR1 MNHEY, CDR2 SVGAGI. V lost 4 bases and J lost 2, with 17 bases in between.

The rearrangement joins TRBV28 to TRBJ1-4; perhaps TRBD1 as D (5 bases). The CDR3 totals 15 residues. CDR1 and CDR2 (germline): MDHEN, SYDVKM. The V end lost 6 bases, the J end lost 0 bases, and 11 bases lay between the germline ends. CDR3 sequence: CASRARTSTNEKLFF. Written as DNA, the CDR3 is TGTGCCAGCAGGGCCCGGACATCAACTAATGAAAAACTGTTTTTT. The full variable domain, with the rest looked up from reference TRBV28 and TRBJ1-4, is DVKVTQSSRYLVKRTGEKVFLECVQDMDHENMFWYRQDPGLGLRLIYFSYDVKMKEKGDIPEGYSVSREKKERFSLILESASTNQTSMYLCASRARTSTNEKLFFGSGTQLSVL.

DNA for the CDR3: TGCGCCAGCAGCTTAGCCGGACAGGGAAAATTAGTCGGCGAGCAGTACTTC. This codes for CASSLAGQGKLVGEQYF. The chain links TRBV5-1 to TRBJ2-7, with 8 nucleotides matching TRBD1. J lost 6 bases, V lost 2 bases, and 16 bases had no gene match. This CDR3 contains 17 residues. Germline lookup yields CDR1 SGHRS and CDR2 YFSETQ.

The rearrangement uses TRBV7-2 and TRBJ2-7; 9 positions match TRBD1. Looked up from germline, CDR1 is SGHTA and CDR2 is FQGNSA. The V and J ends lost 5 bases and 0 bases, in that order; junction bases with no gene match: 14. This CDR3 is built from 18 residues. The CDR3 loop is CASSRTKSGTGSSYEQYF. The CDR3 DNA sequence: TGTGCCAGCAGCCGTACCAAGTCCGGGACAGGGAGCTCCTACGAGCAGTACTTC.